Below, 12 T cell receptor beta chains from the same sample are listed, as sequenced in a study of cytomegalovirus exposure and HLA in healthy donors. The PCR was carried out with 60 Vbeta primers and 13 Jbeta primers. Generated by immunoSEQ multiplex PCR, the TCRdb table keeps only in-frame clones and is missing some. The sample lists 150,000 to 200,000 clones, about 76% seen once, with about 1.6% in the top ten. The sequencing sample was made of PBMCs. The receptors originated from a woman between 45 and 65 years old in good health and CMV-seronegative.

This clone has just one count. The genes are TRBV5-4 and TRBJ1-4; D is uncertain. The germline V and J ends were trimmed by 4 bases and 4 bases, with 11 bases remaining between them. The CDR3 contains 14 residues. Germline V gene data show CDR1 as SGHNT and CDR2 as YYREEE (reference sequence). CDR3 DNA sequence: TGTGCCAGCAGCCAAGAGGGCAGTAATGAAAAACTGTTTTTT. Protein: CASSQEGSNEKLFF.

V and J are TRBV21-1 and TRBJ2-7; the D segment call TRBD1 is taken from the table without a DNA check. TRBV21-1 is a pseudogene segment. CDR3 length: 16 amino acids. CDR3 amino acids: CASSKEQGADLHEQYF. The DNA of the CDR3 is TGTGCCAGCAGCAAAGAACAGGGGGCGGATCTCCACGAGCAGTACTTC.

The chain couples TRBV25-1 to TRBJ1-1; D gene uncertain. Germline-derived CDR1 and CDR2 are MGHDK and SYGVNS. Trimming removed 6 bases from V and 2 bases from J, with 13 bases in between. There are 14 residues in the CDR3. The CDR3 region has the DNA TGTGCCAGCAGGCACCGGTTGCTAAACACTGAAGCTTTCTTT. Residues: CASRHRLLNTEAFF.

A note on this clone: One end of the junction varies from germline; a read error may be responsible. The V call is TRBV20-1, the J call TRBJ2-7; no clear D. The CDR3 is 11 amino acids. Per germline, CDR1 DFQATT and CDR2 SNEGSKA (reference sequence). CDR3 amino acids: CSGRDRVQQYF. CDR3 sequence (DNA): TGCAGTGGTAGAGATCGAGTCCAGCAGTACTTC.

This clone was seen just once. At one end the junction does not follow the germline gene, possibly because of a read error. The chain employs TRBV7-9 and TRBJ1-5; 9 bases are shared with TRBD1. From germline, CDR1 is SEHNR and CDR2 FQNEAQ (reference sequence). The CDR3 contains 16 residues. For the CDR3, the DNA is TGTTCCAGCAGCTTAGGGACAGGGATAGGGGATCAGCCCCAGCATTTT. Translation: CSSSLGTGIGDQPQHF.

The chain joins TRBV11-2 to TRBJ1-1, with D possibly TRBD1 on 5 matching bases. CDR3 length equals 14 residues. Germline V gene data show CDR1 as SGHAT and CDR2 as FQNNGV. Trimming took off 6 bases at V and 0 bases at J, with 11 bases between the two ends. The CDR3 DNA sequence: TGTGCCAGCAGTTCAGGGAAGCTGAACACTGAAGCTTTCTTT. Protein product: CASSSGKLNTEAFF.

V is TRBV4-3 and J is TRBJ2-1; 9 positions agree with TRBD2. In germline, CDR1 is LGHNA, CDR2 YSLEER. Unmatched junction bases numbered 11, after V lost 4 bases and J lost 7 bases. This CDR3 region has 16 residues. The CDR3 sequence: CASSPGRGGVANEQFF. In nucleotides, the CDR3 is TGCGCCAGCAGCCCAGGGCGGGGGGGGGTGGCTAATGAGCAGTTCTTC.

This chain connects TRBV9 to TRBJ1-1; tentative D call: TRBD1 (5 bases). Germline CDR1 SGDLS, CDR2 YYNGEE. V dropped 0 bases and J dropped 2 bases, with 11 bases sitting between them. The CDR3 spans 15 residues. As DNA, the CDR3 is TGTGCCAGCAGCGTAGCTATGACAGCCAACACTGAAGCTTTCTTT. Protein: CASSVAMTANTEAFF. Combining the CDR3 with reference TRBV9 and TRBJ1-1 gives the whole variable domain DSGVTQTPKHLITATGQRVTLRCSPRSGDLSVYWYQQSLDQGLQFLIQYYNGEERAKGNILERFSAQQFPDLHSELNLSSLELGDSALYFCASSVAMTANTEAFFGQGTRLTVV.

A few counts support this clone. This chain connects TRBV29-1 to TRBJ2-2; 14 bases line up with TRBD2. Trimming at V came to 7 bases and at J to 8 bases, leaving 6 bases not matched to a gene. The CDR3 is made up of 14 amino acids. CDR1 is SQVTM and CDR2 is ANQGSEA in the germline V gene. The CDR3 nucleotides read TGCAGCGGGGGGACTAGCGGGAGTTCGGGGGAGCTGTTTTTT. Translated, it gives CSGGTSGSSGELFF.

A single count supports this clone. The rearrangement uses TRBV28 and TRBJ2-5, with 7 bases identical to TRBD2. Germline V CDR1 and CDR2: MDHEN, SYDVKM. This CDR3 comprises 14 residues. Trimming cost V 3 bases and J 6 bases; bases outside gene matches: 7. The DNA of the CDR3 is TGTGCCAGCAGTTTTGGGGGGGGATTGAAGACCCAGTACTTC. Translated, it gives CASSFGGGLKTQYF. The full variable domain, its missing parts supplied by reference TRBV28 and TRBJ2-5, is DVKVTQSSRYLVKRTGEKVFLECVQDMDHENMFWYRQDPGLGLRLIYFSYDVKMKEKGDIPEGYSVSREKKERFSLILESASTNQTSMYLCASSFGGGLKTQYFGPGTRLLVL.

The chain employs TRBV7-9 and TRBJ2-1, with D perhaps TRBD2 (6 bases). Per the germline V gene, CDR1 is SEHNR and CDR2 is FQNEAQ (reference sequence). The CDR3 extends over 15 amino acids. V shed 1 base and J shed 4 bases, with 11 bases lying between them. The CDR3 loop is CASSLGRAGYNEQFF. In DNA form, the CDR3 reads TGTGCCAGCAGCTTAGGCAGGGCGGGATACAATGAGCAGTTCTTC.

The table lists this clone with a count of one. The chain combines TRBV5-6 with TRBJ2-4; D is unresolved. The germline V and J ends were trimmed by 4 bases and 0 bases, with 14 bases remaining between them. CDR1 is SGHDT and CDR2 is YYEEEE in the germline V gene. The CDR3 has 16 amino acids. The CDR3 DNA is TGTGCCAGCAGCGGGCAACCCAATTTAGCCAAAAACATTCAGTACTTC. Protein sequence: CASSGQPNLAKNIQYF.